A single TCR beta chain is shown here with its context. The method was immunoSEQ multiplex PCR; TCRdb's version includes in-frame clones alone and lacks a portion of them. In the table there are around 190,000 clones, roughly four fifths of which are singletons. This record belongs to a study of blood T cell repertoires in COVID-19. Overall study context: The study drew acute and convalescent COVID-19 samples from the United States, Italy and Spain. In each case, the material was cDNA or gDNA derived from T cells, B-cell-depleted T cells, or PBMCs.

Germline V lookup: CDR1 SGHTA, CDR2 FQGNSA. Unmatched junction bases numbered 9, after V lost 10 bases and J lost 4 bases. CDR3 length: 14 residues. The V and J genes are TRBV7-2 and TRBJ2-2, with TRBD1 identical over 7 bases. This receptor was obtained from a woman between 65 and 79 years old with COVID-19, enrolled during active disease. Sequencing input: peripheral blood. The CDR3 loop reads CATKGAVITGELFF. DNA for the CDR3: TGTGCCACGAAGGGGGCGGTCATCACCGGGGAGCTGTTTTTT.